Presented here are 29 T cell receptor beta chains from one specimen sequenced in a study of post-analysis software for immune sequencing data. Study findings and constraints: With TRBV5-6, TRBV5-1 and TRBV20-1 included, about five TRBV segments were more frequent in patients than in controls.

Antigen specificity for these receptors is unknown. The library was made from cDNA and included unique molecular identifiers. In TCRdb, the PCR reads were re-called with MiXCR into one record per CDR3 protein. Found here are hundreds of thousands of distinct CDR3 sequences, 55% to 60% of them singletons; the top ten hold about 10%. Sequencing was done on a sample of blood. Every receptor here comes from a girl under 10 years old with multiple sclerosis.

The chain carries TRBV7-9 and TRBJ1-2, with 7 positions matching TRBD1. V lost 5 bases, J lost 6 bases, and 3 bases stayed unmatched. The CDR3 has 12 amino acids. CDR1 is SEHNR, CDR2 FQNEAQ, per germline (reference sequence). The CDR3 nucleotides read TGTGCCAGCAGCGTCGACAGGGATGGCTACACCTTC. Its translation: CASSVDRDGYTF.

The chain combines TRBV3-1 with TRBJ2-5; 8 bases line up with TRBD1. The germline V gene has CDR1 LGHDT and CDR2 YNNKEL (reference sequence). With 1 base clipped from V and 2 bases from J, the junction kept 3 bases outside the gene matches. The CDR3 runs 15 residues. This CDR3 reads CASSQGGQAQETQYF. The CDR3 DNA follows: TGTGCCAGCAGCCAAGGGGGACAGGCGCAAGAGACCCAGTACTTC.

The chain links TRBV6-5 to TRBJ2-3; a weak D match, TRBD2 (6 bases). This CDR3 has 15 residues. Germline V gene lookup returns CDR1 MNHEY and CDR2 SVGAGI. Trimming stripped 2 bases from V and 10 bases from J, with 19 bases between. The CDR3 DNA sequence: TGTGCCAGCAGTTACCTCGAAGAGGGTGGAGGGGCGCAGTATTTT. Translated, it gives CASSYLEEGGGAQYF.

The chain uses TRBV7-9 and TRBJ2-7; tentatively, D is TRBD1 (6 bases). The V gene's germline CDR1 is SEHNR and CDR2 FQNEAQ (reference sequence). V was trimmed by 5 bases and J by 3 bases, leaving 11 bases between them. CDR3 length equals 13 residues. The CDR3 here is CASSARDNYEQYF. CDR3 DNA: TGTGCCAGCAGCGCCCGGGACAACTACGAGCAGTACTTC.

The rearrangement joins TRBV5-1 to TRBJ2-5; no definite D call. Germline CDR1 is SGHRS and CDR2 is YFSETQ. The CDR3 runs 14 residues. The V gene lost 1 base and the J gene lost 4 bases, with 11 bases spanning the gap. CDR3 in amino acids: CASSLSQIRETQYF. CDR3 nucleotides: TGCGCCAGCAGCTTGTCGCAGATACGAGAGACCCAGTACTTC.

The V gene is TRBV28, the J gene TRBJ2-5; 7 nucleotides agree with TRBD2. This CDR3 has 12 amino acids. Germline CDR1 MDHEN, CDR2 SYDVKM. V dropped 10 bases and J dropped 9; count of bases not matched to a gene: 11. DNA for the CDR3: TGTGCCACCCTGACGGGGGGAGGCGCCCAGTACTTC. Translation: CATLTGGGAQYF.

This chain joins TRBV21-1 and TRBJ2-3; the table gives TRBD1 as D, unverified against the DNA. TRBV21-1 has pseudogene status. The CDR3 length is 13 residues. The CDR3 region is CASPGKLTDTQYF. CDR3 coding DNA: TGTGCCAGCCCCGGCAAGCTCACAGATACGCAGTATTTT.

This sequence joins TRBV11-2 and TRBJ2-5, with TRBD1 identical over 12 bases. This CDR3 has 17 amino acids. CDR1 and CDR2 (germline): SGHAT, FQNNGV. The J segment lost 5 bases and the V segment lost 1 base, leaving 8 bases of the junction unmatched. The CDR3 DNA follows: TGTGCCAGCAGCTTAGCCCCCGGGACAGGGGGCATGGAGACCCAGTACTTC. This sequence encodes CASSLAPGTGGMETQYF.

The chain employs TRBV7-9 and TRBJ2-5; D perhaps matches TRBD2 (6 bases). With the DNA end fitting TRBJ2-7 better, the J assignment may be wrong. Germline V gene data show CDR1 as SEHNR and CDR2 as FQNEAQ (reference sequence). CDR3 size: 15 residues. In nucleotides, the CDR3 is TGTGCCAGCAGCCCCCCAGGAGGGTCGGGTTACGAGCAGTACTTC. Protein: CASSPPGGSGYEQYF.

This clonotype was recorded once. DNA for the CDR3: TGCAGTGCTAGAGTAGGACTAGCTCCTCTCAGAGGGCCCACAGATACGCAGTATTTT. This encodes CSARVGLAPLRGPTDTQYF. V is TRBV20-1 and J is TRBJ2-3; 8 bases are shared with TRBD2. Germline lookup yields CDR1 DFQATT and CDR2 SNEGSKA (reference sequence). After removal of 1 base from V and 2 bases from J, the junction contained 17 bases not matched to a gene. The CDR3 runs to 19 residues.

The chain has TRBV20-1 and TRBJ2-3; 10 bases align to TRBD2. The CDR3 runs to 15 residues. V was clipped by 3 bases and J by 0 bases; unmatched bases: 3. Germline V gene sequence: CDR1 DFQATT, CDR2 SNEGSKA (reference sequence). The CDR3 nucleotides are TGCAGTGCTAGCCTACTAGCGGGAAGCACAGATACGCAGTATTTT. This encodes CSASLLAGSTDTQYF.

This clonotype was observed a few times. This chain connects TRBV3-1 to TRBJ2-1; 14 bases are shared with TRBD2. CDR3 size: 18 residues. CDR1 LGHDT and CDR2 YNNKEL come from the germline V gene (reference sequence). V shed 1 base and J 7 bases; nucleotides not matched to a gene: 9. The CDR3 region is CASSQGGTSGSSLNEQFF. CDR3 nucleotides: TGTGCCAGCAGCCAAGGAGGGACTAGCGGGAGTTCTTTGAATGAGCAGTTCTTC.

The chain uses TRBV7-2 and TRBJ2-5; TRBD1 aligns across 7 bases. J gave up 3 bases and V 7 bases, and 11 bases lay outside the gene matches. The CDR3 totals 15 residues. The germline V gene encodes CDR1 SGHTA and CDR2 FQGNSA. DNA for the CDR3: TGTGCCAGCAACCCAATTAATGACAGGGAAGAGACCCAGTACTTC. Protein product: CASNPINDREETQYF.

This chain links TRBV2 with TRBJ2-7; D uncertain. In germline, CDR1 is SNHLY, CDR2 FYNNEI. The CDR3 is 16 residues long. V lost 7 bases, J lost 0 bases, and 19 bases lay in between. The CDR3 nucleotides are TGTGCCAGCAATATTGAGGAAAAAAGGAGCTCCTACGAGCAGTACTTC. Protein product: CASNIEEKRSSYEQYF.

The CDR3 spells CAWSVDSGGDTQYF. The CDR3 DNA follows: TGTGCCTGGAGTGTCGACAGCGGGGGAGATACGCAGTATTTT. The rearrangement links TRBV30 to TRBJ2-3, with TRBD2 identical over 8 bases. Germline lookup yields CDR1 GTSNPN and CDR2 SVGIG (reference sequence). The CDR3 is 14 amino acids. The J segment lost 5 bases and the V segment lost 0 bases, leaving 4 bases of the junction unmatched. The variable domain in full, completed from reference TRBV30 and TRBJ2-3, reads SQTIHQWPATLVQPVGSPLSLECTVEGTSNPNLYWYRQAAGRGLQLLFYSVGIGQISSEVPQNLSASRPQDRQFILSSKKLLLSDSGFYLCAWSVDSGGDTQYFGPGTRLTVL.

This chain uses TRBV15 with TRBJ1-5; D gene uncertain. V dropped 0 bases and J dropped 1 base, with 7 bases sitting between them. The length of the CDR3 is 15 residues. Germline V gene data show CDR1 as LNHNV and CDR2 as YYDKDF (reference sequence). The CDR3 loop reads CATSRDLGSNQPQHF. In DNA form, the CDR3 reads TGTGCCACCAGCAGAGATCTGGGGAGCAATCAGCCCCAGCATTTT.

V is TRBV7-9 and J is TRBJ2-1; tentatively, D is TRBD2 (6 bases). Trimming cost V 2 bases and J 4 bases, with 15 bases left between them. Germline CDR1 reads SEHNR; CDR2 reads FQNEAQ (reference sequence). The CDR3 sequence is 16 residues long. The CDR3 coding sequence is TGTGCCAGCAGCTTACGAAAGGGCCTAGCGTACAATGAGCAGTTCTTC. Amino acid sequence: CASSLRKGLAYNEQFF.

The CDR3 bases are TGTGCCAGCAGTCCAGGGGTCATGGAGACCCAGTACTTC. This codes for CASSPGVMETQYF. The chain links TRBV6-5 to TRBJ2-7; a possible D gene is TRBD1 (6 bases). TRBJ2-5 matches the DNA end more closely, so the J call is doubtful. There are 13 residues in the CDR3. The germline V gene encodes CDR1 MNHEY and CDR2 SVGAGI.

The chain employs TRBV7-9 and TRBJ1-6; no clear D gene. There are 12 residues in the CDR3. Trimming stripped 5 bases from V and 10 bases from J, with 9 bases between. Germline V gene sequence: CDR1 SEHNR, CDR2 FQNEAQ (reference sequence). The DNA of the CDR3 is TGTGCCAGCAGCCTCAGAGAGTCACCCCTCCACTTT. It specifies CASSLRESPLHF.

The chain employs TRBV2 and TRBJ2-1, with D perhaps matching TRBD1 (5 bases). Per the germline V gene, CDR1 is SNHLY and CDR2 is FYNNEI. V was trimmed by 7 bases and J by 8 bases, leaving 12 bases between them. There are 12 residues in the CDR3. CDR3 region: CASNWGSYEQFF. CDR3 DNA sequence: TGTGCCAGCAATTGGGGCAGCTATGAGCAGTTCTTC.

The rearrangement uses TRBV6-1 and TRBJ2-7; 10 bases are shared with TRBD1. V gave up 6 bases and J gave up 3 bases; unmatched junction bases: 14. CDR3 length: 17 amino acids. CDR1 MNHNS and CDR2 SASEGT come from the germline V gene. The CDR3 spells CASSGAGTGVTHYEQYF. Here the CDR3 DNA reads TGTGCCAGCAGCGGGGCCGGGACAGGGGTCACACACTACGAGCAGTACTTC.

V is TRBV7-9 and J is TRBJ2-5; 7 bases line up with TRBD1. The end of the DNA is better explained by TRBJ2-7, so the J call may be wrong. Germline CDR1 is SEHNR and CDR2 is FQNEAQ (reference sequence). The CDR3 length is 14 residues. The CDR3 DNA reads TGTGCCAGCAGCCCAGACAGGGATTACGACGAGCAGTACTTC. Translated, it gives CASSPDRDYDEQYF.

V gene TRBV5-1 combines with J gene TRBJ2-1; TRBD1 matches at 7 bases. Germline V lookup: CDR1 SGHRS, CDR2 YFSETQ. The CDR3 length is 14 residues. After removal of 4 bases from V and 7 bases from J, the junction contained 8 bases not matched to a gene. The CDR3 DNA follows: TGCGCCAGCAGCGGAGAGGGGGCGGAAAATGAGCAGTTCTTC. Translation gives CASSGEGAENEQFF.

The V call is TRBV25-1, the J call TRBJ2-3; TRBD1 might be the D (5 bases). The germline V gene encodes CDR1 MGHDK and CDR2 SYGVNS. V lost 6 bases and J lost 3, with 10 bases in between. The CDR3 loop spans 13 amino acids. For the CDR3, the DNA is TGTGCCAGCAGACAGGCGGATACAGATACGCAGTATTTT. Amino acid sequence: CASRQADTDTQYF.

This chain connects TRBV5-1 to TRBJ2-1; 14 bases fit TRBD2. V shed 1 base, J shed 9 bases, and the junction held 15 bases outside the gene matches. The CDR3 has 19 amino acids. CDR1 and CDR2 (germline): SGHRS, YFSETQ. The CDR3 region is CASSLPLNPTSGRGGEQFF. CDR3 DNA sequence: TGCGCCAGCAGCTTGCCTTTAAACCCGACTAGCGGGAGGGGAGGTGAGCAGTTCTTC.

The CDR3 region is CSVDMTGAGETQYF. The CDR3 coding sequence is TGCAGCGTTGACATGACCGGGGCGGGGGAGACCCAGTACTTC. This chain uses TRBV29-1 with TRBJ2-5; D may be TRBD2 (6 bases). CDR1 and CDR2 from the germline V gene are SQVTM and ANQGSEA. This CDR3 is 14 amino acids long. Trimming left V 3 bases short and J 5 bases short, with 16 bases between.

The chain employs TRBV7-9 and TRBJ1-1, with a possible D match to TRBD1 (6 bases). V lost 5 bases and J lost 7, with 11 bases in between. CDR3 size: 12 residues. Germline CDR1 is SEHNR and CDR2 is FQNEAQ (reference sequence). The CDR3 coding sequence is TGTGCCAGCAGCCGGCAGGGGCTTGAAGCTTTCTTT. Encoded protein: CASSRQGLEAFF. The entire variable domain, with the rest obtained from reference TRBV7-9 and TRBJ1-1, is as follows: DTGVSQNPRHKITKRGQNVTFRCDPISEHNRLYWYRQTLGQGPEFLTYFQNEAQLEKSRLLSDRFSAERPKGSFSTLEIQRTEQGDSAMYLCASSRQGLEAFFGQGTRLTVV.

V and J are TRBV6-5 and TRBJ2-5; D may be TRBD2 (6 bases). Germline V gene data show CDR1 as MNHEY and CDR2 as SVGAGI. The CDR3 extends over 16 amino acids. The germline V and J ends were trimmed by 0 bases and 2 bases, with 13 bases remaining between them. In DNA form, the CDR3 reads TGTGCCAGCAGTTACTCGAAGTTTGGGGGGCAAGAGACCCAGTACTTC. It codes for CASSYSKFGGQETQYF.

This rearrangement joins TRBV12-3 or TRBV12-4 to TRBJ2-2; maybe TRBD1 (5 bases). Trimming left V 5 bases short and J 1 base short, with 8 bases between. CDR3 size: 14 residues. This chain's CDR3 is CASSDGQNTGELFF. Here the CDR3 DNA reads TGTGCCAGCAGTGACGGACAGAACACCGGGGAGCTGTTTTTT.